This TCR beta chain is drawn from a study of blood T cell repertoires in COVID-19. Trimming stripped 2 bases from V and 3 bases from J, with 11 bases between. The germline V gene encodes CDR1 SGHAT and CDR2 FQDESV (reference sequence). The CDR3 consists of 14 residues. Original methodology: Amplification with reference gene primers provided the estimates of nucleated cell counts. Profiling relied on immunoSEQ multiplex PCR, and the TCRdb table lists in-frame clones only, not all of them. D and trimming come from the DNA, and the V and J calls and clone size come from that table. The sample holds 150,000 to 200,000 clones, more than 85% seen once.

The origin of this receptor is a human donor with acute COVID-19. The donor label of this sample is uncertain. Sequenced input: PBMCs or T cells enriched from blood (not recorded which). V is TRBV11-1 and J is TRBJ2-7, with D perhaps matching TRBD1 (5 bases). As DNA, the CDR3 is TGTGCCAGCAGCTTAACAGGTCTGGACTACGAGCAGTACTTC. It translates to CASSLTGLDYEQYF.